A few counts support the clone carrying this T cell receptor beta chain. Its antigen is undetermined. This entry belongs to a study of regulatory T cells in long-lasting Graves disease. Overall study results and limits: Peripheral blood alone, not thyroid tissue, underwent study. Persistent patients had a count of shared public clonotypes (under 3,000) that exceeded that of new patients (about 970). Accuracy may have suffered from the small sample size.

Described time point: persistent/refractory GD, antithyroid drugs over 5 years with positive TRAb. Construction of the TCR library relied on RNA isolated from PBMCs. Libraries of TCR beta came from iRepertoire HTBI primers plus Arm-PCR of CDR3 regions. As originally analysed: The study identified around 62 TRBV and around 15 TRBJ segments across samples. TCRdb re-called the multiplex PCR reads with MiXCR, one entry per CDR3 protein. For this entry, the V and J calls and clone size follow TCRdb and not the study's own pipeline. The data hold fewer than 400,000 distinct CDR3 sequences, with about 18% observed a single time. Trimming cost V 2 bases and J 2 bases, with 7 bases left between them. Germline V gene lookup returns CDR1 KGHSH and CDR2 LQKENI. CDR3 length: 14 amino acids.

The source of this sequence is a female donor with Graves disease. Material: peripheral blood mononuclear cells (PBMCs), obtained when the disease was refractory, from a patient treated with antithyroid drugs. The rearrangement uses TRBV18 and TRBJ1-5; tentatively, D is TRBD1 (6 bases). The CDR3 region is CASSPRTGNQPQHF. The CDR3 DNA follows: TGTGCCAGCTCACCAAGGACAGGCAATCAGCCCCAGCATTTT.